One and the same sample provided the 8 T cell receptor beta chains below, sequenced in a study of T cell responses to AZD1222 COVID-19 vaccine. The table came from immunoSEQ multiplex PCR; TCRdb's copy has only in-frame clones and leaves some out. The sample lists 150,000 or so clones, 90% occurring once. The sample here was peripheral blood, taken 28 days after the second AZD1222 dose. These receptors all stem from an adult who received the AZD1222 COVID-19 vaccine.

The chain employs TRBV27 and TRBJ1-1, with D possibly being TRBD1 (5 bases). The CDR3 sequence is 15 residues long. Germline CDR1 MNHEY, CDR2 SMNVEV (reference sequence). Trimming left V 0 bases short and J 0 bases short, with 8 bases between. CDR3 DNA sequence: TGTGCCAGCAGTTTATCCGGACACTTGAACACTGAAGCTTTCTTT. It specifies CASSLSGHLNTEAFF.

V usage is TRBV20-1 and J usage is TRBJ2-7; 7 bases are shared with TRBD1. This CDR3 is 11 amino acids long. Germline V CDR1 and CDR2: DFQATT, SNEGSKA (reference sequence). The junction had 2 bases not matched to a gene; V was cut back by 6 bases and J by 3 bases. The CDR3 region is CSAGDSYEQYF. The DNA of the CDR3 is TGCAGTGCCGGGGACAGCTACGAGCAGTACTTC.

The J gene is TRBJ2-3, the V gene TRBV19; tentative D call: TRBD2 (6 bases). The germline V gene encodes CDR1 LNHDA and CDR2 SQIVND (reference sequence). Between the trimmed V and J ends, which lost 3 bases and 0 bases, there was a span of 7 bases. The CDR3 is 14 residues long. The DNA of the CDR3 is TGTGCCAGTAGTATCGGGACTAGCACAGATACGCAGTATTTT. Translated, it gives CASSIGTSTDTQYF.

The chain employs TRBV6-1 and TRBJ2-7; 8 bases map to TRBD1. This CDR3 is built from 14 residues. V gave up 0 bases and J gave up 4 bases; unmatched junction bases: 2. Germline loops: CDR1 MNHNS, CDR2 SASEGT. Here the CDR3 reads CASSEAGQGYEQYF. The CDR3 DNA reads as TGTGCCAGCAGTGAAGCTGGACAGGGTTACGAGCAGTACTTC.

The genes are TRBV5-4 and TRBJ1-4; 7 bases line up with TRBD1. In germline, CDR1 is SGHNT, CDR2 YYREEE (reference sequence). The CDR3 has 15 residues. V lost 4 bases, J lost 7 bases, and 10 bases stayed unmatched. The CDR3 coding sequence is TGTGCCAGCAGCCCAAGACAGGGTAGAGGTGAAAAACTGTTTTTT. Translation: CASSPRQGRGEKLFF.

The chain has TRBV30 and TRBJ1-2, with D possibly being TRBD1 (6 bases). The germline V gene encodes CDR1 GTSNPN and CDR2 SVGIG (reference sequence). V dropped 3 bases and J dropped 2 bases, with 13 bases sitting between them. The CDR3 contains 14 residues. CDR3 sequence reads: CAWSPQGRNYGYTF. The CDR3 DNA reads TGTGCCTGGAGCCCACAGGGCCGAAACTATGGCTACACCTTC.

CDR3 DNA sequence: TGTGCCAGCAGTTTAACCCTCAATCAGCCCCAGCATTTT. Protein: CASSLTLNQPQHF. The chain is built from TRBV12-3 or TRBV12-4 and TRBJ1-5, with D uncertain. This CDR3 contains 13 residues. V was pared by 2 bases and J by 3 bases, with 5 bases between.

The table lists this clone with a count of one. The CDR3 sequence: CATPHREGGTEAFF. CDR3 bases: TGTGCCACCCCGCACAGGGAAGGAGGCACTGAAGCTTTCTTT. This chain connects TRBV24-1 to TRBJ1-1; a possible D gene is TRBD1 (6 bases). Trimming shortened V by 9 bases and J by 4 bases, and 17 bases separated the two germline ends. Germline-derived CDR1 and CDR2 are KGHDR and SFDVKD. The CDR3 totals 14 residues.